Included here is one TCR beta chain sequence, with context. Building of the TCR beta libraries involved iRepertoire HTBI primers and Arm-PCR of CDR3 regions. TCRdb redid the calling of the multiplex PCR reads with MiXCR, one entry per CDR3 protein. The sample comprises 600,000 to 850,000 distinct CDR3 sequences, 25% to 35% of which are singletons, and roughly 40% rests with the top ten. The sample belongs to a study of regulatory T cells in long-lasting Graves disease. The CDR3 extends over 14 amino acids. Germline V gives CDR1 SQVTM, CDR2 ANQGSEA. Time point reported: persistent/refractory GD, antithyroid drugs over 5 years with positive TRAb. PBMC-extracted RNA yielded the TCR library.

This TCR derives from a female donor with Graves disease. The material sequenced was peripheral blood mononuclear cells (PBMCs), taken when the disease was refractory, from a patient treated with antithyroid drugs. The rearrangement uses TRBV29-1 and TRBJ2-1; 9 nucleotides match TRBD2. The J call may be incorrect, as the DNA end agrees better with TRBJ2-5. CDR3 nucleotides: TGCAGCGTTGCTAGCGGGATATCCCAAGAGACCCAGTACTTC. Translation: CSVASGISQETQYF.